The 6 T cell receptor beta chains below were found in one sample sequenced in a study of shared clonotypes between healthy human individuals. Method: immunoSEQ multiplex PCR; TCRdb's copy keeps in-frame clones and lacks some. This sample carries hundreds of thousands of clones, roughly 96% of them seen once, and the ten largest clones take approximately 0.12%. The naive CD8 fraction comprised CD45RO-negative cells positively selected for CCR7 and excluded terminally differentiated effector memory CD45RA+ cells. The sequenced sample consisted of naive CD8+ T cells sorted from blood. These TCRs come from a young woman in good health.

This chain connects TRBV6-5 to TRBJ2-1; D might be TRBD1 (6 bases). The CDR3 consists of 15 residues. The germline V gene encodes CDR1 MNHEY and CDR2 SVGAGI. Trimming took off 5 bases at V and 8 bases at J, with 19 bases between the two ends. The CDR3 spells CASSGGLSGGDEQFF. In DNA form, the CDR3 reads TGTGCCAGCAGTGGCGGGCTTAGTGGGGGCGATGAGCAGTTCTTC.

Of note for this clone: This sample includes further DNA sequences coding for the same CDR3. This chain uses TRBV6-5 with TRBJ2-7, with 12 bases matching TRBD2. J was trimmed by 2 bases and V by 3 bases; bases with no gene match: 2. Germline lookup yields CDR1 MNHEY and CDR2 SVGAGI. The CDR3 covers 15 residues. Written as DNA, the CDR3 is TGTGCCAGCAGTTATCGACTAGCGGGAGCCTACGAGCAGTACTTC. It yields the protein CASSYRLAGAYEQYF.

CDR3 residues: CASSPWGTYSYEQYF. The DNA for the CDR3 is TGTGCCAGCAGCCCGTGGGGGACCTACTCCTACGAGCAGTACTTC. This chain joins TRBV28 and TRBJ2-5; tentatively, D is TRBD1 or TRBD2 (5 bases each). The end of the DNA aligns better with TRBJ2-7, so the J call may be wrong. This CDR3 has 15 residues. Germline CDR1 reads MDHEN; CDR2 reads SYDVKM.

This chain uses TRBV9 with TRBJ2-3; D is unresolved. Germline CDR1 SGDLS, CDR2 YYNGEE. V lost 1 base, J lost 7 bases, and 13 bases lay in between. CDR3 length: 14 amino acids. The CDR3 protein is CASSVNVAGNTQYF. CDR3 coding DNA: TGTGCCAGCAGCGTAAATGTAGCCGGTAATACGCAGTATTTT.

The genes are TRBV5-1 and TRBJ2-1; D is perhaps TRBD2 (5 bases). Looked up from germline, CDR1 is SGHRS and CDR2 is YFSETQ. The CDR3 has 12 amino acids. With 5 bases removed from V and 10 bases from J, the gap between germline ends came to 13 bases. The CDR3 sequence is CASRSVRGEQFF. In nucleotides, the CDR3 is TGCGCCAGCAGGTCCGTACGGGGAGAGCAGTTCTTC.

This chain uses TRBV7-9 with TRBJ2-5; D not certain. Germline CDR1 reads SEHNR; CDR2 reads FQNEAQ (reference sequence). V was trimmed by 6 bases and J by 2 bases, leaving 19 bases between them. This CDR3 has 16 residues. For the CDR3, the DNA is TGTGCCAGCAGGGGCCCCCAGGCCGAATTACAAGAGACCCAGTACTTC. Translated, it gives CASRGPQAELQETQYF. The whole variable domain, filled in from reference TRBV7-9 and TRBJ2-5, reads DTGVSQNPRHKITKRGQNVTFRCDPISEHNRLYWYRQTLGQGPEFLTYFQNEAQLEKSRLLSDRFSAERPKGSFSTLEIQRTEQGDSAMYLCASRGPQAELQETQYFGPGTRLLVL.